Presented here are 21 T cell receptor beta chains from one specimen sequenced in a study of cytomegalovirus exposure and HLA in healthy donors. The study ran its PCR with 60 Vbeta and 13 Jbeta primers. Libraries were prepared by immunoSEQ multiplex PCR; TCRdb keeps only in-frame clonotypes and omits some of them. Here the sample spans approximately 99,000 clones, around three quarters being singletons. Sequences were obtained from PBMCs. These receptors originate from a male donor in good health and CMV-seropositive.

The chain has TRBV30 and TRBJ1-1; unclear D gene. The CDR3 runs 13 residues. V was clipped by 3 bases and J by 5 bases, with 13 bases between them. CDR1 is GTSNPN, CDR2 SVGIG, per germline (reference sequence). This CDR3 reads CAWSHADRTEAFF. DNA for the CDR3: TGTGCCTGGAGCCACGCTGATCGGACTGAAGCTTTCTTT.

This clone was counted a single time. V usage is TRBV6-5 and J usage is TRBJ2-1, with a possible D match to TRBD2 (5 bases). The length of the CDR3 is 15 residues. The germline gives CDR1 MNHEY, CDR2 SVGAGI. Trimming took off 2 bases at V and 7 bases at J, with 15 bases between the two ends. The CDR3 reads CASSYGVRTVNEQFF. The CDR3 nucleotides read TGTGCCAGCAGTTACGGGGTTCGGACTGTTAATGAGCAGTTCTTC.

V usage is TRBV30 and J usage is TRBJ2-3; D might be TRBD2 (5 bases). CDR1 is GTSNPN and CDR2 is SVGIG in the germline V gene (reference sequence). V was clipped by 8 bases and J by 5 bases, with 11 bases between them. The CDR3 contains 11 residues. CDR3 sequence reads: CARAGVDTQYF. CDR3 bases: TGTGCCAGGGCGGGCGTAGATACGCAGTATTTT.

J is TRBJ2-2 and V is TRBV4-1; the match to TRBD2 covers 9 bases. CDR3 length: 17 amino acids. The junction had 9 bases not matched to a gene; V was cut back by 1 base and J by 6 bases. CDR1 and CDR2 from the germline V gene are MGHRA and YSYEKL. This chain's CDR3 is CASSQVGGGAIPGELFF. CDR3 DNA sequence: TGCGCCAGCAGCCAAGTGGGCGGGGGGGCAATACCCGGGGAGCTGTTTTTT.

This clone was found a few times. The DNA for the CDR3 is TGTGCCAGAAGCTCACAGGGGAGAAGGCATCAGCCCCAGCATTTT. Translating it yields CARSSQGRRHQPQHF. This rearrangement joins TRBV5-3 to TRBJ1-5; TRBD1 matches 7 bases. TRBV5-3 carries the ORF label, with uncertain function. The CDR3 extends over 15 amino acids. The junction had 8 bases not matched to a gene; V was cut back by 3 bases and J by 5 bases.

The rearrangement joins TRBV9 to TRBJ1-3, with 7 bases aligning to TRBD1. The V segment lost 0 bases and the J segment 2 bases; nucleotides outside the gene matches: 2. This CDR3 is built from 15 residues. The germline CDR1 and CDR2 sequences are SGDLS and YYNGEE. The CDR3 coding sequence is TGTGCCAGCAGCGTAGTGGGGACAGCTGGAAACACCATATATTTT. Its translation is CASSVVGTAGNTIYF.

The genes are TRBV7-9 and TRBJ2-5, with 8 bases that match TRBD2. V trimming: 4 bases; J trimming: 2 bases; junction bases outside the gene matches: 9. In germline, CDR1 is SEHNR, CDR2 FQNEAQ (reference sequence). The CDR3 length is 16 residues. This CDR3 reads CASSSVAGRNQETQYF. As DNA, the CDR3 is TGTGCCAGCAGCTCCGTAGCGGGGCGGAATCAAGAGACCCAGTACTTC.

The chain is built from TRBV29-1 and TRBJ1-1, with D tentatively TRBD1 (5 bases). This CDR3 has 17 amino acids. Germline V CDR1 and CDR2: SQVTM, ANQGSEA. In DNA, the CDR3 is TGCATCGCCCGGGGTCCCTCACCGGGACTGAACTTCACTGAAGCTTTCTTT. Amino acid sequence: CIARGPSPGLNFTEAFF.

This rearrangement joins TRBV30 to TRBJ2-3; D is unclear. The CDR3 is 15 amino acids. V gave up 5 bases and J gave up 3 bases, with 18 bases separating them. Germline CDR1 and CDR2: GTSNPN and SVGIG (reference sequence). The CDR3 bases are TGTGCCTGGGACGGCAGTGGAGTAAGTACAGATACGCAGTATTTT. It is translated as CAWDGSGVSTDTQYF.

The rearrangement uses TRBV14 and TRBJ1-2; 9 bases fit TRBD1. The CDR3 contains 15 residues. Looked up from germline, CDR1 is SGHDN and CDR2 is FVKESK. V trimming: 0 bases; J trimming: 7 bases; junction bases outside the gene matches: 6. The CDR3 coding sequence is TGTGCCAGCAGCCAAGATACAGGGGGCTTTCGTGGCTACACCTTC. It codes for CASSQDTGGFRGYTF. Supplemented by reference TRBV14 and TRBJ1-2, the full variable domain reads EAGVTQFPSHSVIEKGQTVTLRCDPISGHDNLYWYRRVMGKEIKFLLHFVKESKQDESGMPNNRFLAERTGGTYSTLKVQPAELEDSGVYFCASSQDTGGFRGYTFGSGTRLTVV.

The rearrangement links TRBV2 to TRBJ2-5; a possible D gene is TRBD1 (5 bases). This CDR3 has 12 amino acids. CDR1 is SNHLY and CDR2 is FYNNEI in the germline V gene. V lost 6 bases and J 5 bases, leaving 10 bases between the germline ends. The CDR3 DNA follows: TGTGCCAGCAGCCGACAGTCGGAGACCCAGTACTTC. It translates to CASSRQSETQYF.

The chain joins TRBV19 to TRBJ2-6; D is ambiguous. The germline V and J ends were trimmed by 6 bases and 4 bases, with 10 bases remaining between them. Per germline, CDR1 LNHDA and CDR2 SQIVND (reference sequence). The CDR3 has 14 residues. The DNA for the CDR3 is TGTGCCAGTAGGCTGGGCGCCGGGGCCAACGTCCTGACTTTC. Translated, it gives CASRLGAGANVLTF.

The J gene is TRBJ1-1, the V gene TRBV14, with 7 bases fitting TRBD1. The V segment lost 1 base and the J segment 10 bases; nucleotides outside the gene matches: 6. Germline V lookup: CDR1 SGHDN, CDR2 FVKESK. The CDR3 is 13 residues long. CDR3 sequence (DNA): TGTGCCAGCAGCCAAGGGACAGGTCGGGGAGCTTTCTTT. Its protein is CASSQGTGRGAFF.

This clone came up a few times. Other DNA sequences in the same sample also yield this CDR3. This chain uses TRBV5-1 with TRBJ1-5, with TRBD1 identical over 9 bases. The length of the CDR3 is 14 residues. Germline trimming cut 4 bases from V and 6 bases from J; bases unmatched to any gene: 5. Germline CDR1 and CDR2: SGHRS and YFSETQ. CDR3 sequence: CASSLGQGGQPQHF. CDR3 bases: TGCGCCAGCAGCCTGGGACAGGGAGGTCAGCCCCAGCATTTT.

The chain has TRBV29-1 and TRBJ1-2; 7 bases are shared with TRBD1. Germline trimming cut 3 bases from V and 1 base from J; bases unmatched to any gene: 5. In germline, CDR1 is SQVTM, CDR2 ANQGSEA. The CDR3 consists of 14 residues. CDR3 DNA sequence: TGCAGCGTTGAGTCAACAGGGGTTAACTATGGCTACACCTTC. This encodes CSVESTGVNYGYTF.

The rearrangement links TRBV27 to TRBJ2-5; tentatively, D is TRBD2 (5 bases). Germline-derived CDR1 and CDR2 are MNHEY and SMNVEV (reference sequence). The CDR3 is 14 amino acids. The V end was cut by 5 bases, the J end by 4 bases, with 14 bases between. CDR3 in DNA: TGTGCCAGCAGTCCACGTCTTGGAGGAGAGACCCAGTACTTC. As protein: CASSPRLGGETQYF.

The rearrangement links TRBV18 to TRBJ2-7, with D possibly matching TRBD2 (6 bases). Germline-derived CDR1 and CDR2 are KGHSH and LQKENI. V shed 3 bases and J shed 2 bases, with 11 bases lying between them. The CDR3 totals 14 residues. Here the CDR3 DNA reads TGTGCCAGCTCACCGCCGGGACTCCCCTACGAGCAGTACTTC. It specifies CASSPPGLPYEQYF.

The rearrangement joins TRBV9 to TRBJ1-2; 9 bases match TRBD1. This CDR3 has 14 amino acids. J was trimmed by 8 bases and V by 3 bases; bases with no gene match: 8. CDR1 and CDR2 (germline): SGDLS, YYNGEE. The CDR3 loop is CASSGTGQGYGYTF. CDR3 sequence (DNA): TGTGCCAGCAGCGGAACGGGACAGGGTTACGGCTACACCTTC. Complete variable domain (other parts from reference TRBV9 and TRBJ1-2): DSGVTQTPKHLITATGQRVTLRCSPRSGDLSVYWYQQSLDQGLQFLIQYYNGEERAKGNILERFSAQQFPDLHSELNLSSLELGDSALYFCASSGTGQGYGYTFGSGTRLTVV.

The rearrangement links TRBV2 to TRBJ2-2; 14 bases line up with TRBD2. The V gene's germline CDR1 is SNHLY and CDR2 FYNNEI. Unmatched junction bases numbered 7, after V lost 6 bases and J lost 7 bases. The CDR3 is 16 amino acids. The CDR3 sequence is CASRGGLAGGSGELFF. In nucleotides, the CDR3 is TGTGCCAGCAGGGGAGGACTAGCGGGGGGAAGCGGGGAGCTGTTTTTT.

This clone was seen once. This sequence joins TRBV7-9 and TRBJ2-2; no firm D call. CDR3 size: 14 residues. Germline V gene sequence: CDR1 SEHNR, CDR2 FQNEAQ (reference sequence). Trimming removed 11 bases from V and 0 bases from J, with 13 bases in between. CDR3 bases: TGTGCCGGCTATCTAGGAACGAACACCGGGGAGCTGTTTTTT. It codes for CAGYLGTNTGELFF.

The rearrangement uses TRBV19 and TRBJ2-3, with 13 positions matching TRBD2. Germline CDR1 reads LNHDA; CDR2 reads SQIVND (reference sequence). CDR3 length equals 14 residues. The V gene end was trimmed by 10 bases and the J gene end by 6 bases; junction bases not matched to a gene: 7. The CDR3: CATRTSGGWDTQYF. CDR3 sequence (DNA): TGTGCCACCCGGACTAGCGGGGGATGGGATACGCAGTATTTT. Variable domain in full (rest from reference TRBV19 and TRBJ2-3): DGGITQSPKYLFRKEGQNVTLSCEQNLNHDAMYWYRQDPGQGLRLIYYSQIVNDFQKGDIAEGYSVSREKKESFPLTVTSAQKNPTAFYLCATRTSGGWDTQYFGPGTRLTVL.